This T cell receptor (beta chain) stems from a study of T cells in Graves' hyperthyroidism and ophthalmopathy. RNA transcripts yielded amplified TCR beta CDR3 regions. A set of HTBI primers served as the primers for a first-round RT-PCR of the TCR CDR3. TCRdb reanalysed the multiplex PCR reads using MiXCR and keeps one entry per CDR3 protein. This table has hundreds of thousands of distinct CDR3 sequences, roughly 13% appearing once. This clonotype was observed at least ten times. The ends lost 7 bases at V and 6 bases at J; junction bases unmatched: 11. In germline, CDR1 is MNHEY, CDR2 SMNVEV (reference sequence). This CDR3 is built from 16 residues. Aged 18 to 65, the patients had hyperthyroidism that was newly diagnosed and had lasted under 2 months. Uncontrolled infections, other autoimmune diseases, pregnancy or lactation led to exclusion of patients.

The sample comprised blood. The receptor was derived from a woman aged 30 to 39 with Graves' hyperthyroidism. V usage is TRBV27 and J usage is TRBJ2-1; 11 nucleotides match TRBD2. CDR3 residues: CASTPELAGDGNEQFF. The CDR3 DNA reads TGTGCCAGCACGCCTGAACTAGCGGGAGACGGCAATGAGCAGTTCTTC.